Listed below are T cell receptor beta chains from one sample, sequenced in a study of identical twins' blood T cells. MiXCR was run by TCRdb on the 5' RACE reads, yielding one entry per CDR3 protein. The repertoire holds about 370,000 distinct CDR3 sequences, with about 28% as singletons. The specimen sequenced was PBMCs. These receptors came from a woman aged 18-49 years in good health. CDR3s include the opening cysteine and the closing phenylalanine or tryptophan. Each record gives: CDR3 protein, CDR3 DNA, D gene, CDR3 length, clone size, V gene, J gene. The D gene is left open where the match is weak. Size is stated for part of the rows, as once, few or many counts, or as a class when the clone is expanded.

CDR3: CASSHSGGCNEQFF
DNA: TGTGCCAGCAGTCATAGCGGGGGATGCAATGAGCAGTTCTTC
D: TRBD2
length: 14
size: few
V: TRBV11-2
J: TRBJ2-1

CDR3: CAISEGSSGRNEQFF
DNA: TGTGCCATCAGTGAGGGTAGTAGCGGGAGGAATGAGCAGTTCTTC
D: TRBD2
length: 15
size: many
V: TRBV10-3
J: TRBJ2-1

CDR3: CASSRDRAYEQYF
DNA: TGTGCCAGCTCACGGGACAGGGCTTACGAGCAGTACTTC
D: TRBD1
length: 13
size: .
V: TRBV18
J: TRBJ2-7

CDR3: CAIKGQGDGYTF
DNA: TGTGCCATCAAAGGCCAGGGAGACGGCTACACCTTC
D: .
length: 12
size: few
V: TRBV10-3
J: TRBJ1-2

CDR3: CASSPRGTGLTEAFF
DNA: TGTGCCAGCTCACCACGGGGGACAGGGCTGACTGAAGCTTTCTTT
D: TRBD1
length: 15
size: .
V: TRBV18
J: TRBJ1-1

CDR3: CSANHGGMNTEVFF
DNA: TGCAGTGCTAACCACGGGGGCATGAACACTGAAGTTTTCTTT
D: .
length: 14
size: .
V: TRBV20-1
J: TRBJ1-1

CDR3: CASRLTTGTDTQYF
DNA: TGTGCCAGCAGACTTACTACAGGGACCGATACGCAGTATTTT
D: .
length: 14
size: few
V: TRBV6-1
J: TRBJ2-3

CDR3: CASSPVGGNYGYTF
DNA: TGCGCCAGCAGCCCGGTAGGGGGCAACTATGGCTACACCTTC
D: TRBD1
length: 14
size: .
V: TRBV5-1
J: TRBJ1-2

CDR3: CASSPPATAEAFF
DNA: TGTGCCAGCTCACCCCCCGCGACAGCCGAAGCTTTCTTT
D: .
length: 13
size: .
V: TRBV18
J: TRBJ1-1

CDR3: CSARSKQEYYGYTF
DNA: TGCAGTGCTAGATCTAAGCAGGAATACTATGGCTACACCTTC
D: .
length: 14
size: few
V: TRBV20-1
J: TRBJ1-2

CDR3: CSATQGNGYTF
DNA: TGCAGTGCCACCCAGGGGAACGGCTACACCTTC
D: .
length: 11
size: .
V: TRBV20-1
J: TRBJ1-2

CDR3: CASRQLSSGSSYNEQFF
DNA: TGTGCCAGCAGGCAACTCTCTAGCGGGAGCTCCTACAATGAGCAGTTCTTC
D: TRBD2
length: 17
size: .
V: TRBV6-5
J: TRBJ2-1

CDR3: CAQPLRGLNTEAFF
DNA: TGTGCACAGCCCCTCAGGGGGCTGAACACTGAAGCTTTCTTT
D: TRBD1
length: 14
size: .
V: TRBV12-5
J: TRBJ1-1

CDR3: CASSPSTGPGNTIYF
DNA: TGCGCCAGCAGCCCATCGACAGGGCCTGGAAACACCATATATTTT
D: TRBD1
length: 15
size: many
V: TRBV5-1
J: TRBJ1-3

CDR3: CSVEWGRNQPQHF
DNA: TGCAGCGTTGAATGGGGACGAAATCAGCCCCAGCATTTT
D: .
length: 13
size: .
V: TRBV29-1
J: TRBJ1-5

CDR3: CASKPGLAGADTQYF
DNA: TGTGCCAGTAAGCCGGGACTAGCGGGAGCAGATACGCAGTATTTT
D: TRBD2
length: 15
size: many
V: TRBV6-5
J: TRBJ2-3

CDR3: CAIRRDTEAFF
DNA: TGTGCCATCAGGAGGGACACTGAAGCTTTCTTT
D: .
length: 11
size: few
V: TRBV10-3
J: TRBJ1-1

CDR3: CASGQDRALEAFF
DNA: TGTGCTAGTGGTCAGGACAGGGCTCTTGAAGCTTTCTTT
D: TRBD1
length: 13
size: few
V: TRBV12-5
J: TRBJ1-1

CDR3: CTSSLTSGSYEQYF
DNA: TGCACCAGCAGCCTAACTAGCGGGAGTTACGAGCAGTACTTC
D: TRBD2
length: 14
size: once
V: TRBV5-1
J: TRBJ2-7

CDR3: CASRLFLEQYF
DNA: TGTGCCAGCAGACTCTTCCTCGAGCAGTACTTC
D: .
length: 11
size: .
V: TRBV6-2/TRBV6-3
J: TRBJ2-7

CDR3: CASSRDWDRRESGYTF
DNA: TGTGCCAGCAGCCGCGATTGGGACAGGCGGGAGTCGGGCTACACCTTC
D: TRBD1
length: 16
size: .
V: TRBV7-9
J: TRBJ1-2

CDR3: CASGQGSNTGELFF
DNA: TGTGCCAGCGGACAGGGTTCGAACACCGGGGAGCTGTTTTTT
D: TRBD1
length: 14
size: few
V: TRBV7-6
J: TRBJ2-2

CDR3: CASSQDHRANQPQHF
DNA: TGCGCCAGCAGCCAAGATCACAGGGCCAATCAGCCCCAGCATTTT
D: .
length: 15
size: few
V: TRBV4-3
J: TRBJ1-5

CDR3: CASSLGPAQDTQYF
DNA: TGTGCCAGCAGCTTAGGGCCAGCCCAAGATACGCAGTATTTT
D: .
length: 14
size: .
V: TRBV7-2
J: TRBJ2-3

CDR3: CASSLDGDTGELFF
DNA: TGTGCCAGCAGTTTGGACGGGGACACCGGGGAGCTGTTTTTT
D: .
length: 14
size: many
V: TRBV6-5
J: TRBJ2-2

CDR3: CSVHRPMSTDTQYF
DNA: TGCAGCGTCCACCGCCCCATGAGCACAGATACGCAGTATTTT
D: .
length: 14
size: .
V: TRBV29-1
J: TRBJ2-3

CDR3: CASSSDSHAVAQHF
DNA: TGTGCCAGCAGCTCTGACAGTCACGCTGTAGCCCAGCATTTT
D: .
length: 14
size: .
V: TRBV7-9
J: TRBJ1-5

CDR3: CSGKTGSDEKLFF
DNA: TGCAGTGGGAAAACGGGGTCGGACGAAAAACTGTTTTTT
D: .
length: 13
size: .
V: TRBV20-1
J: TRBJ1-4

CDR3: CASSFNQAGRRGTEAFF
DNA: TGTGCCAGCAGTTTTAATCAGGCAGGAAGAAGGGGCACTGAAGCTTTCTTT
D: .
length: 17
size: few
V: TRBV7-8
J: TRBJ1-1

CDR3: CASSLGVQPQHF
DNA: TGTGCCAGCAGCCTAGGGGTCCAGCCCCAGCATTTT
D: .
length: 12
size: many
V: TRBV7-8
J: TRBJ1-5

CDR3: CASSLVADANTGELFF
DNA: TGCGCCAGCAGCTTGGTAGCGGACGCGAACACCGGGGAGCTGTTTTTT
D: .
length: 16
size: many
V: TRBV5-1
J: TRBJ2-2

CDR3: CASSLYPGSTDTQYF
DNA: TGTGCCAGCAGTTTATATCCGGGTAGCACAGATACGCAGTATTTT
D: .
length: 15
size: many
V: TRBV28
J: TRBJ2-3

CDR3: CAIMAHDRDTEAFF
DNA: TGTGCCATCATGGCTCACGACAGGGACACTGAAGCTTTCTTT
D: TRBD1
length: 14
size: once
V: TRBV10-3
J: TRBJ1-1

CDR3: CASSGGRLSGTEAFF
DNA: TGTGCCAGCAGCGGGGGAAGATTGTCGGGCACTGAAGCTTTCTTT
D: .
length: 15
size: few
V: TRBV9
J: TRBJ1-1

CDR3: CATSRSGPMNTEAFF
DNA: TGTGCCACCAGCAGATCAGGACCGATGAACACTGAAGCTTTCTTT
D: .
length: 15
size: .
V: TRBV15
J: TRBJ1-1

CDR3: CASSLPRRSYNEQFF
DNA: TGTGCCAGCAGCTTACCTCGGCGGAGCTACAATGAGCAGTTCTTC
D: .
length: 15
size: .
V: TRBV7-9
J: TRBJ2-1

CDR3: CASSLSGLAVEAQYF
DNA: TGTGCCAGCAGCTTGTCAGGACTAGCCGTAGAGGCCCAGTACTTC
D: TRBD2
length: 15
size: .
V: TRBV5-6
J: TRBJ2-5

CDR3: CASRKVLGANQPQHF
DNA: TGTGCCAGTAGGAAGGTCCTGGGGGCAAATCAGCCCCAGCATTTT
D: .
length: 15
size: few
V: TRBV19
J: TRBJ1-5

CDR3: CASSHRQGARTPAEAFF
DNA: TGTGCCAGTAGTCACAGACAGGGGGCGCGTACACCCGCTGAAGCTTTCTTT
D: TRBD1
length: 17
size: few
V: TRBV19
J: TRBJ1-1

CDR3: CASSLAPGYEQYF
DNA: TGCGCCAGCAGCTTAGCCCCAGGCTACGAGCAGTACTTC
D: .
length: 13
size: .
V: TRBV5-1
J: TRBJ2-7

CDR3: CSAGEGPHSPLHF
DNA: TGCAGTGCTGGTGAGGGGCCACATTCACCCCTCCACTTT
D: .
length: 13
size: .
V: TRBV20-1
J: TRBJ1-6

CDR3: CASSWTTNTEAFF
DNA: TGCGCCAGCAGTTGGACAACCAACACTGAAGCTTTCTTT
D: .
length: 13
size: few
V: TRBV5-1
J: TRBJ1-1

CDR3: CASNYRELEQYF
DNA: TGTGCCAGCAATTACCGGGAGCTGGAGCAGTACTTC
D: .
length: 12
size: few
V: TRBV11-2
J: TRBJ2-7

CDR3: CASSFVHRGRTETSF
DNA: TGTGCCAGCAGCTTTGTGCACAGGGGGAGGACTGAAACTTCCTTT
D: TRBD1
length: 15
size: once
V: TRBV5-6
J: TRBJ1-1

CDR3: CASSSGMGQPQHF
DNA: TGTGCCAGCAGTTCAGGGATGGGTCAGCCCCAGCATTTT
D: .
length: 13
size: many
V: TRBV12-3/TRBV12-4
J: TRBJ1-5

CDR3: CASHSERTYNEQFF
DNA: TGTGCCAGCCATTCCGAGAGAACCTACAATGAGCAGTTCTTC
D: .
length: 14
size: .
V: TRBV6-2/TRBV6-3
J: TRBJ2-1

CDR3: CASSVDGQTNTEAFF
DNA: TGTGCCAGCAGCGTAGATGGTCAAACGAACACTGAAGCTTTCTTT
D: .
length: 15
size: .
V: TRBV9
J: TRBJ1-1

CDR3: CSALGGGPYNEQFF
DNA: TGCAGTGCTCTCGGGGGTGGACCCTACAATGAGCAGTTCTTC
D: .
length: 14
size: .
V: TRBV20-1
J: TRBJ2-1

CDR3: CASSPRQFNTGELFF
DNA: TGTGCCAGCAGCCCTCGACAGTTCAACACCGGGGAGCTGTTTTTT
D: .
length: 15
size: few
V: TRBV11-2
J: TRBJ2-2

CDR3: CASKETGPSYGYTF
DNA: TGTGCCAGCAAAGAGACAGGGCCTTCCTATGGCTACACCTTC
D: TRBD1
length: 14
size: few
V: TRBV6-1
J: TRBJ1-2

CDR3: CASPENTGELFF
DNA: TGTGCCAGCCCGGAGAACACCGGGGAGCTGTTTTTT
D: .
length: 12
size: .
V: TRBV18
J: TRBJ2-2

CDR3: CASRYRGNTEAFF
DNA: TGTGCCAGCAGGTACAGGGGAAACACTGAAGCTTTCTTT
D: TRBD1
length: 13
size: many
V: TRBV6-2/TRBV6-3
J: TRBJ1-1

CDR3: CASSVSGGPDTQYF
DNA: TGTGCCAGCAGCGTATCGGGGGGCCCAGATACGCAGTATTTT
D: .
length: 14
size: few
V: TRBV9
J: TRBJ2-3

CDR3: CATSKNRGTEAFF
DNA: TGTGCCACCAGTAAAAACAGGGGCACTGAAGCTTTCTTT
D: TRBD1
length: 13
size: .
V: TRBV24-1
J: TRBJ1-1

CDR3: CSASKVAEETQYF
DNA: TGCAGTGCTAGCAAGGTAGCCGAAGAGACCCAGTACTTC
D: .
length: 13
size: few
V: TRBV20-1
J: TRBJ2-5

CDR3: CSARAHPTYEQYF
DNA: TGCAGTGCTAGAGCCCATCCCACCTACGAGCAGTACTTC
D: .
length: 13
size: .
V: TRBV20-1
J: TRBJ2-7

CDR3: CASSSRGGMNTEAFF
DNA: TGTGCCAGCAGCTCCAGGGGTGGCATGAACACTGAAGCTTTCTTT
D: .
length: 15
size: .
V: TRBV11-1
J: TRBJ1-1